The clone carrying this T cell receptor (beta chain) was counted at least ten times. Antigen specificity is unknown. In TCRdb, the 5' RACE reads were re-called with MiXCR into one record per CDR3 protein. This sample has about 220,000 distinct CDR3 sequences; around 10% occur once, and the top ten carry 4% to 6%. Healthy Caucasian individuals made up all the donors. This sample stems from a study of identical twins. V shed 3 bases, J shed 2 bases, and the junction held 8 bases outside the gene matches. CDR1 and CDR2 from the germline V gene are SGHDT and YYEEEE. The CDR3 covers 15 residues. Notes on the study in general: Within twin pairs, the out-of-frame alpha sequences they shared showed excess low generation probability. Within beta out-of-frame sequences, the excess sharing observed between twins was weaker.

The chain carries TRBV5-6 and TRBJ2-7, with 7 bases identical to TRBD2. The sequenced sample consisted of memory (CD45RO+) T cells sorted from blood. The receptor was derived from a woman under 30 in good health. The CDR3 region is CASSYVGTKTYEQYF. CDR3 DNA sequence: TGTGCCAGCAGCTATGTAGGGACTAAGACCTACGAGCAGTACTTC. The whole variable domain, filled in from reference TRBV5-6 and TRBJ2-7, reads DAGVTQSPTHLIKTRGQQVTLRCSPKSGHDTVSWYQQALGQGPQFIFQYYEEEERQRGNFPDRFSGHQFPNYSSELNVNALLLGDSALYLCASSYVGTKTYEQYFGPGTRLTVT.